The 23 T cell receptor beta chains reported below all come from one sample, sequenced in a study of blood T cell repertoires in COVID-19 (dated by TCRdb to 2018 to 2020). Library prep was done by the immunoSEQ multiplex PCR assay. TCRdb's version of the immuneACCESS table is confined to in-frame rearrangements and falls short of the full clone set. An unresolved V gene accounts for under half of the shortfall where checked; the remainder is of unknown origin. Present in this sample are roughly 100,000 clones, roughly 87% of which were seen just once. 6% to 6.5% of the sample lies in the top ten. Sequencing used peripheral blood. All receptors come from a human donor in a cohort sampled during active COVID-19.

This clone came up a few times. J is TRBJ2-7 and V is TRBV5-1; D unresolved. This CDR3 is built from 15 residues. V lost 4 bases to trimming and J lost 0 bases, with 14 bases between them. The germline gives CDR1 SGHRS, CDR2 YFSETQ. The CDR3 sequence: CASSPSPTPSYEQYF. The CDR3 DNA is TGCGCCAGCAGCCCGTCGCCCACACCCTCCTACGAGCAGTACTTC.

The chain combines TRBV11-2 with TRBJ2-7; possible D gene TRBD2, 6 bases. Trimming shortened V by 5 bases and J by 5 bases, and 16 bases separated the two germline ends. Germline values: CDR1 SGHAT, CDR2 FQNNGV. The CDR3 extends over 14 amino acids. Here the CDR3 DNA reads TGTGCCAGCAGCCCACCGACTAGTCGACACGAGCAGTACTTC. This translates into CASSPPTSRHEQYF.

The chain couples TRBV19 to TRBJ2-5; 9 bases align to TRBD1. This CDR3 is 16 amino acids long. The trim removed 3 bases at V and 0 bases at J, leaving 5 bases unmatched. Germline CDR1 is LNHDA and CDR2 is SQIVND (reference sequence). The CDR3 is CASSITGGKNQETQYF. CDR3 bases: TGTGCCAGTAGTATCACAGGGGGCAAGAACCAAGAGACCCAGTACTTC.

This chain connects TRBV7-9 to TRBJ2-1; 10 nucleotides line up with TRBD2. Germline assignment: CDR1 SEHNR and CDR2 FQNEAQ (reference sequence). This CDR3 has 14 amino acids. V shed 11 bases and J 5 bases; nucleotides not matched to a gene: 9. The CDR3, as DNA: TGTGCCTCATCTAGCGGGAGTATTGACAATGAGCAGTTCTTC. This gives the protein CASSSGSIDNEQFF.

The chain has TRBV2 and TRBJ2-3; 8 nucleotides align to TRBD2. The CDR3 is 17 residues long. Germline lookup yields CDR1 SNHLY and CDR2 FYNNEI. V shed 7 bases, J shed 4 bases, and the junction held 16 bases outside the gene matches. The CDR3 region is CASNPVTQRGPADTQYF. The CDR3 bases are TGTGCCAGCAACCCGGTGACTCAGCGGGGGCCAGCAGATACGCAGTATTTT.

This clone was counted once. The rearrangement links TRBV5-1 to TRBJ2-5; D possibly corresponds to TRBD2 (6 bases). V was cut by 3 bases and J by 2 bases, with 20 bases left in between. The germline V gene encodes CDR1 SGHRS and CDR2 YFSETQ. This CDR3 is 17 amino acids long. Here the CDR3 reads CASSSSGGGVGQETQYF. The CDR3 bases are TGCGCCAGCAGCTCCTCCGGGGGTGGGGTTGGTCAAGAGACCCAGTACTTC.

The count of this clone is one. V is TRBV28 and J is TRBJ2-3; maybe TRBD2 (6 bases). Germline CDR1 MDHEN, CDR2 SYDVKM. V lost 2 bases to trimming and J lost 6 bases, with 9 bases between them. This CDR3 spans 13 amino acids. The CDR3 sequence: CASSLAGRDTQYF. In DNA, the CDR3 is TGTGCCAGCAGTTTAGCAGGGAGGGATACGCAGTATTTT.

The chain recombines TRBV19 with TRBJ1-5, with 9 nucleotides matching TRBD1. J lost 7 bases, V lost 5 bases, and 9 bases had no gene match. Germline V gene sequence: CDR1 LNHDA, CDR2 SQIVND (reference sequence). The CDR3 sequence is 15 residues long. CDR3 residues: CASSFGTGRGQPQHF. CDR3 DNA sequence: TGTGCCAGTAGTTTCGGGACAGGGCGAGGCCAGCCCCAGCATTTT.

This sequence joins TRBV7-9 and TRBJ2-7; the match to TRBD1 covers 9 bases. From germline, CDR1 is SEHNR and CDR2 FQNEAQ (reference sequence). The CDR3 has 19 residues. After removal of 4 bases from V and 3 bases from J, the junction contained 19 bases not matched to a gene. This chain's CDR3 is CASSWKPGQGLGTSYEQYF. The CDR3, as DNA: TGTGCCAGCAGCTGGAAACCGGGACAGGGTCTTGGTACTAGCTACGAGCAGTACTTC. Combining the CDR3 with reference TRBV7-9 and TRBJ2-7 gives the whole variable domain DTGVSQNPRHKITKRGQNVTFRCDPISEHNRLYWYRQTLGQGPEFLTYFQNEAQLEKSRLLSDRFSAERPKGSFSTLEIQRTEQGDSAMYLCASSWKPGQGLGTSYEQYFGPGTRLTVT.

The rearrangement uses TRBV10-3 and TRBJ2-5, with D perhaps TRBD1 (6 bases). The CDR3 runs 13 residues. Trimming took 4 bases from V and 3 from J, leaving 9 bases between them. Looked up from germline, CDR1 is ENHRY and CDR2 is SYGVKD. CDR3 sequence reads: CAISGDKKETQYF. The CDR3 coding sequence is TGTGCCATCAGTGGGGACAAAAAAGAGACCCAGTACTTC.

CDR3 region: CASRNSGSRETQYF. The CDR3 bases are TGTGCCAGCAGAAATAGCGGGAGTAGAGAGACCCAGTACTTC. This chain joins TRBV6-5 and TRBJ2-5; 9 bases map to TRBD2. The V gene's germline CDR1 is MNHEY and CDR2 SVGAGI. There are 14 residues in the CDR3. After removal of 6 bases from V and 4 bases from J, the junction contained 6 bases not matched to a gene.

The chain is built from TRBV28 and TRBJ2-3; 7 bases line up with TRBD2. Per germline, CDR1 MDHEN and CDR2 SYDVKM. Trimming cost V 3 bases and J 5 bases; bases outside gene matches: 5. The CDR3 consists of 14 residues. The DNA of the CDR3 is TGTGCCAGCAGTTTCAACAGCGGGGAAGATACGCAGTATTTT. Its protein product is CASSFNSGEDTQYF.

Only a few counts were recorded for this clone. This CDR3 reads CASSWGQGSDEQYF. The CDR3 DNA reads TGTGCCAGCAGCTGGGGACAGGGGAGTGACGAGCAGTACTTC. This sequence joins TRBV5-4 and TRBJ2-7, with TRBD1 matching 10 bases. Unmatched junction bases numbered 5, after V lost 3 bases and J lost 5 bases. The germline V gene has CDR1 SGHNT and CDR2 YYREEE (reference sequence). The CDR3 runs 14 residues.

Comment on this clone: The junction does not match germline at one end; this may be a read error. V usage is TRBV7-3 and J usage is TRBJ2-3, with 7 bases aligning to TRBD2. The CDR3 has 14 residues. Germline loops: CDR1 SGHTA, CDR2 FQGTGA. The CDR3 region is CASSLEGAASGFFF. The CDR3, as DNA: TGTGCCAGCAGCTTAGAGGGAGCGGCTAGCGGCTTTTTTTTT.

This chain joins TRBV15 and TRBJ2-5; D is perhaps TRBD1 (7 bases). The germline V gene encodes CDR1 LNHNV and CDR2 YYDKDF (reference sequence). There are 15 residues in the CDR3. V lost 3 bases, J lost 2 bases, and 13 bases lay in between. The CDR3 nucleotides are TGTGCCACCAGCAGCAGGGGGGAACAGCAAGAGACCCAGTACTTC. It codes for CATSSRGEQQETQYF.

This chain connects TRBV3-1 (or the pseudogene TRBV3-2) to TRBJ1-2, with 7 bases fitting TRBD1. The germline CDR1 and CDR2 sequences are LGHDT and YNNKEL (reference sequence). The CDR3 sequence is 15 residues long. After removal of 5 bases from V and 4 bases from J, the junction contained 10 bases not matched to a gene. The DNA of the CDR3 is TGTGCCAGCAGCTCTACAGGGGCGCAATTCTATGGCTACACCTTC. Encoded protein: CASSSTGAQFYGYTF.

The chain combines TRBV2 with TRBJ2-1; 8 bases agree with TRBD2. The CDR3 length is 15 residues. The germline gives CDR1 SNHLY, CDR2 FYNNEI. The ends lost 8 bases at V and 2 bases at J; junction bases unmatched: 8. CDR3 nucleotides: TGTGCCAGCGACCGCCGGGGGGGCACCTACAATGAGCAGTTCTTC. This codes for CASDRRGGTYNEQFF.

This clone has just one count. This chain links TRBV18 with TRBJ2-1, with 10 bases that match TRBD2. The germline V gene has CDR1 KGHSH and CDR2 LQKENI. V dropped 1 base and J dropped 4; count of bases not matched to a gene: 1. The CDR3 is 15 residues long. This CDR3 reads CASSPLAGGYNEQFF. Here the CDR3 DNA reads TGTGCCAGCTCACCACTAGCGGGAGGTTACAATGAGCAGTTCTTC.

The rearrangement uses TRBV7-9 and TRBJ2-5; D may be TRBD1 (6 bases). Germline V gene data show CDR1 as SEHNR and CDR2 as FQNEAQ (reference sequence). The CDR3 covers 14 residues. The germline V and J ends were trimmed by 1 base and 5 bases, with 11 bases remaining between them. The CDR3 here is CASSLDRERETQYF. The CDR3, as DNA: TGTGCCAGCAGCTTAGACAGGGAGCGGGAGACCCAGTACTTC. The complete variable domain, with remaining parts taken from reference TRBV7-9 and TRBJ2-5, reads DTGVSQNPRHKITKRGQNVTFRCDPISEHNRLYWYRQTLGQGPEFLTYFQNEAQLEKSRLLSDRFSAERPKGSFSTLEIQRTEQGDSAMYLCASSLDRERETQYFGPGTRLLVL.

The DNA of the CDR3 is TGTGCCAGCAGTGAAGGGGCGGGAGCCTTCTACGAGCAGTACTTC. This translates into CASSEGAGAFYEQYF. V is TRBV6-1 and J is TRBJ2-7; 7 positions agree with TRBD2. Looked up from germline, CDR1 is MNHNS and CDR2 is SASEGT. V lost 1 base and J lost 3; bases outside the gene matches: 6. This CDR3 is 15 amino acids long.

On this clone: The conserved phenylalanine or tryptophan is not found at the CDR3 terminus, so this likely reflects a read error. The limits of the CDR3 on the DNA are not certain, so only TCRdb's listed CDR3 is given. The chain joins TRBV10-1 to TRBJ1-2. Germline V gene sequence: CDR1 WNHNN, CDR2 SYGVQD (reference sequence). The CDR3 extends over 11 residues, inclusive of both ends. The CDR3 is CASSDCGTPVP.

This chain joins TRBV6-6 and TRBJ2-7, with 10 bases lining up with TRBD1. CDR3 length equals 14 residues. Germline V gene sequence: CDR1 MNHNY, CDR2 SVGAGI (reference sequence). With 6 bases clipped from V and 5 bases from J, the junction kept 7 bases outside the gene matches. The CDR3 region is CASRRQGAAHEQYF. Written as DNA, the CDR3 is TGTGCCAGCAGGCGACAGGGGGCGGCACACGAGCAGTACTTC.

This chain links TRBV13 with TRBJ1-1, with 8 bases identical to TRBD1. The junction had 7 bases not matched to a gene; V was cut back by 9 bases and J by 4 bases. This CDR3 comprises 13 residues. In germline, CDR1 is PRHDT, CDR2 FYEKMQ (reference sequence). For the CDR3, the DNA is TGTGCCAGTAGAGGACAGGGAGTCACTGAAGCTTTCTTT. Its translation: CASRGQGVTEAFF.